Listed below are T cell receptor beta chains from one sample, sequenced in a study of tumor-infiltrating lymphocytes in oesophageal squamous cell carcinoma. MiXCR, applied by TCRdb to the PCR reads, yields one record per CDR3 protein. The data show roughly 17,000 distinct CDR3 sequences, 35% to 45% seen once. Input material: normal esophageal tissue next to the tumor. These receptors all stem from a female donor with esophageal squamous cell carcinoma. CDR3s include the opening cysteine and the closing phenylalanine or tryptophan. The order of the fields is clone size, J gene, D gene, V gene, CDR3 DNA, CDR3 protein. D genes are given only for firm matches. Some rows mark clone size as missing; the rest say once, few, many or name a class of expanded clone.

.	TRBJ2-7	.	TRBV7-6	TGTGCCAGCAGCGCGCCGGGACATTACTACGAGCAGTACTTC	CASSAPGHYYEQYF
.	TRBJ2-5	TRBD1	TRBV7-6	TGTGCTAGCAGCTTCGGGACAGCCCAAGAGACCCAGTACTTC	CASSFGTAQETQYF
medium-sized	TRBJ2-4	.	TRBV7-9	TGTGCCAGCAGCCACGAGGGGGCCAAAAACATTCAGTACTTC	CASSHEGAKNIQYF
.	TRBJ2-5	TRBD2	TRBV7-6	TGTGCCAGCAGCCTTACAGGGACTAGAGAGACCCAGTACTTC	CASSLTGTRETQYF
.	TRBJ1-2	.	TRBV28	TGTGCCAGCAGTTTTGGGGGTGGCTACACCTTC	CASSFGGGYTF
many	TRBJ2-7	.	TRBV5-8	TGTGCCAGCAGCTTGGCGGGAGACAGGCTTTCCTACGAGCAGTACTTC	CASSLAGDRLSYEQYF
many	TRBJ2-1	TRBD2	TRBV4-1	TGCGCCAGCAGCCATGGACTAGCGGGAGTTGATTTGGGCGAGCAGTTCTTC	CASSHGLAGVDLGEQFF
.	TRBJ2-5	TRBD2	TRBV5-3	TGTGCCAGCAGCTTCAGGCGGGAGTGGGAGACCCAGTACTTC	CASSFRREWETQYF
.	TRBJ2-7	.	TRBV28	TGTGCCAGCAGTCCGCTGACGGGCTACGAGCAGTACTTC	CASSPLTGYEQYF
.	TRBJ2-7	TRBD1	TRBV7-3	TGTGCCAGCAGCTTAGACAGGGGGTTGTCCTACGAGCAGTACTTC	CASSLDRGLSYEQYF
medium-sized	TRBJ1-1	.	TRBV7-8	TGTGCCAGCAGCCTAAGATCAGGAGTCGAAGCTTTCTTT	CASSLRSGVEAFF
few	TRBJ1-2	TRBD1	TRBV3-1	TGTGCCAGCCAAGACAGGGTTGGGGGCTACACCTTC	CASQDRVGGYTF
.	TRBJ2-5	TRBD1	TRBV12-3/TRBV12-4	TGTGCCAGCAGTTTTCAACAGGGGGAAGAGACCCAGTACTTC	CASSFQQGEETQYF
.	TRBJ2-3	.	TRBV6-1	TGTGCCATCCAGACTAGGAACACAGATACGCAGTATTTT	CAIQTRNTDTQYF
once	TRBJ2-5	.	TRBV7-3	TGTGCCAGCAGCGAAGGGCCTGAAGAGACCCAGTACTTC	CASSEGPEETQYF
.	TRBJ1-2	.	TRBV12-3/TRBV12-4	TGTGCCAGCAGTCAAGGAGGAGGGAACTATGGCTACACCTTC	CASSQGGGNYGYTF
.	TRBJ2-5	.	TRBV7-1	TGTGCCAGCAAGCCCGAGTACCAAGAGACCCAGTACTTC	CASKPEYQETQYF
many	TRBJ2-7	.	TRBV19	TGTGCCAGTAGTCCCGGGACCCTGATACGCGAGCAGTACTTC	CASSPGTLIREQYF
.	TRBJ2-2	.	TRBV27	TGTGCCAGCAGTTTATCGTTGGGAACCGGGGAGCTGTTTTTT	CASSLSLGTGELFF
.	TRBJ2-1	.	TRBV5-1	TGCGCCAGCAGCTTATCTCAGGGTTCTTACAATGAGCAGTTCTTC	CASSLSQGSYNEQFF
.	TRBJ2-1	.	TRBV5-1	TGCGCCAGCAGCTTGGGTCAACTTGGTGCGAAAACCTACAATGAGCAGTTCTTC	CASSLGQLGAKTYNEQFF
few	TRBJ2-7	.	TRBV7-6	TGTGCCAGCAGCTTAGTGGGGGGTCCCACCTACGAGCAGTACTTC	CASSLVGGPTYEQYF
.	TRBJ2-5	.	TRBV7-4	TGTGCCAGCAGCTTAGTACAAGAAGAGACCCAGTACTTC	CASSLVQEETQYF
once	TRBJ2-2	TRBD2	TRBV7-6	TGTGCCAGCAGCTCCGGGACTAGCGGGAAGGTGGAGCTGTTTTTT	CASSSGTSGKVELFF
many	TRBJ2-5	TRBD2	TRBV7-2	TGTGCCAGCAGCCTCCAAGCGGGGGCCAATGAGCAGTACTTC	CASSLQAGANEQYF
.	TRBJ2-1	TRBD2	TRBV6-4	TGTGCCAGCAGTGACCCGGGCAAGCGGGGGGGCCAGGAAGAGCAGTTCTTC	CASSDPGKRGGQEEQFF
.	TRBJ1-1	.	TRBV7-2	TGTGCCAGCAGCTGGTCAGCCATGAACACTGAAGCTTTCTTT	CASSWSAMNTEAFF
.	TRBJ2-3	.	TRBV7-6	TGTGCTAGCAGCGCCTCAGGGACAGATACGCAGTATTTT	CASSASGTDTQYF
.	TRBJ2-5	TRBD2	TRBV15	TGTGCCACCAGGACTAGCGGGAGAGGCGAGACCCAGTACTTC	CATRTSGRGETQYF
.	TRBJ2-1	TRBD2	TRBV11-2	TGTGCCAGCAGCTTCGGGACTAGCGGGGACAATGAGCAGTTCTTC	CASSFGTSGDNEQFF
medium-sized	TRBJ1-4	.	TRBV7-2	TGTGCCAGCAGCTTAACAGGCACTAATGAAAAACTGTTTTTT	CASSLTGTNEKLFF
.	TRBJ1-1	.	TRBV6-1	TGTGCCAGCAGTGAAAGTCCGGGGGGAGAGGGGCACACTGAAGCTTTCTTT	CASSESPGGEGHTEAFF
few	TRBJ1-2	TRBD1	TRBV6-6	TGTGCCAGCAGTTACTCCGCAGGACAGGGGAATGGCTACACCTTC	CASSYSAGQGNGYTF
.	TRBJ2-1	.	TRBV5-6	TGTGCCAGCAGCTTGGCGGAGGGCTTCGTCTACAATGAGCAGTTCTTC	CASSLAEGFVYNEQFF
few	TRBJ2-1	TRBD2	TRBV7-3	TGTGCCAGCAGCTCTTCCGGGACTAGGAATGAGCAGTTCTTC	CASSSSGTRNEQFF
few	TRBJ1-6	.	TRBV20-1	TGCAGTGCTAGAGATGAGGGATATAATTCACCCCTCCACTTT	CSARDEGYNSPLHF